The entry that follows covers one T cell receptor (beta chain) sequence. A junction boundary mismatches the germline segment, possibly from a read error. The sample belongs to a study of tumor-infiltrating lymphocytes in primary liver carcinoma. Co-extracted RNA and DNA came from roughly 20-30 mg of unsorted bulk tissue. Total RNA (around 510 ng) served as template for TCR beta cDNA synthesis primed by a constant-region primer. Modified slightly, ARM-PCR produced TCR beta libraries over three nested multiplex PCR rounds. The opening two PCR rounds, about 10 cycles each, paired TRBV1-TRBV30 forward primers with a C-beta reverse primer. Each CDR3 protein is one row after TCRdb ran MiXCR on the multiplex PCR reads. The data contain tens of thousands of distinct CDR3 sequences, approximately 69% of them singletons. CDR3 length equals 15 residues. Germline loops: CDR1 MGHRA, CDR2 YSYEKL.

The rearrangement links TRBV4-1 to TRBJ2-5; 7 bases match TRBD1. The TCR originated in a man in his forties with primary liver carcinoma and hepatitis B virus infection. Sequenced: tumor-adjacent normal liver tissue. CDR3 residues: CASSPETGFQETQYF. CDR3 nucleotide sequence: TGCGCGAGCAGCCCCGAGACAGGGTTTCAAGAGACCCAGTACTTC.